Below are 32 T cell receptor beta chains sequenced from a single sample in a study of blood T cell repertoires in COVID-19. Some clones are missing from TCRdb's copy, which holds only in-frame ones; the method was immunoSEQ multiplex PCR. The table has 300,000 to 400,000 clones, around 89% seen once. The sequenced sample was PBMCs or T cells enriched from blood (not recorded which). These receptors all come from a young woman with acute COVID-19.

The chain employs TRBV10-3 and TRBJ2-3, with D tentatively TRBD2 (5 bases). This CDR3 has 18 amino acids. Germline V gives CDR1 ENHRY, CDR2 SYGVKD. Between the trimmed V and J ends, which lost 0 bases and 0 bases, there was a span of 16 bases. The CDR3 DNA reads TGTGCCATCAGTGAGTCAAGGGCTAGCCTCACTAGCACAGATACGCAGTATTTT. Its translation: CAISESRASLTSTDTQYF.

This chain joins TRBV7-3 and TRBJ2-5, with D unclear. The CDR3 spans 12 residues. Germline CDR1 reads SGHTA; CDR2 reads FQGTGA. With 5 bases removed from V and 7 bases from J, the gap between germline ends came to 11 bases. The chain's CDR3 is CASSGSPGTQYF. Here the CDR3 DNA reads TGTGCCAGCAGCGGAAGTCCGGGGACCCAGTACTTC.

The chain recombines TRBV4-1 with TRBJ1-5; possibly TRBD1 for D (5 bases). Germline-derived CDR1 and CDR2 are MGHRA and YSYEKL. There are 17 residues in the CDR3. Trimming took 2 bases from V and 1 from J, leaving 15 bases between them. The CDR3 is CASSQRSLGVSNQPQHF. CDR3 DNA sequence: TGCGCCAGCAGCCAAAGGAGTTTAGGGGTAAGCAATCAGCCCCAGCATTTT.

The chain combines TRBV12-3 or TRBV12-4 with TRBJ1-6, with TRBD1 matching 7 bases. V trimming: 8 bases; J trimming: 7 bases; junction bases outside the gene matches: 5. The CDR3 runs to 13 residues. CDR3 sequence: CASGWDSNSPLHF. DNA for the CDR3: TGTGCCAGCGGTTGGGACAGCAATTCACCCCTCCACTTT.

V and J are TRBV19 and TRBJ2-7; D is possibly TRBD1 (6 bases). This CDR3 has 15 amino acids. CDR1 and CDR2 (germline): LNHDA, SQIVND (reference sequence). Trimming shortened V by 6 bases and J by 3 bases, and 18 bases separated the two germline ends. The CDR3 region is CASRPLQGGIYEQYF. CDR3 nucleotides: TGTGCCAGTAGACCGCTACAAGGGGGTATCTACGAGCAGTACTTC. The whole variable domain, remainder taken from reference TRBV19 and TRBJ2-7, is DGGITQSPKYLFRKEGQNVTLSCEQNLNHDAMYWYRQDPGQGLRLIYYSQIVNDFQKGDIAEGYSVSREKKESFPLTVTSAQKNPTAFYLCASRPLQGGIYEQYFGPGTRLTVT.

In this sample, this clone turned up once. The chain has TRBV5-8 and TRBJ1-4; TRBD1 is a possible D gene (6 bases). The V gene lost 3 bases and the J gene lost 5 bases, with 17 bases spanning the gap. From germline, CDR1 is SGHTS and CDR2 YDEGEE. CDR3 length: 16 amino acids. CDR3 sequence: CASSSARGRGNEKLFF. CDR3 coding DNA: TGTGCCAGCAGCTCGGCCAGGGGAAGGGGAAATGAAAAACTGTTTTTT.

The chain joins TRBV5-1 to TRBJ1-1; 8 nucleotides align to TRBD1. CDR3 length: 15 residues. The junction had 12 bases not matched to a gene; V was cut back by 7 bases and J by 4 bases. Germline loops: CDR1 SGHRS, CDR2 YFSETQ. The DNA for the CDR3 is TGCGCCAGCGCACAGGGGGAGACTCGGTCCACTGAAGCTTTCTTT. The encoded protein is CASAQGETRSTEAFF.

The CDR3 protein is CASSSVADTQYF. The CDR3 nucleotides are TGTGCCAGCAGTTCGGTCGCAGATACGCAGTATTTT. The chain links TRBV11-2 to TRBJ2-3; D not resolved. The CDR3 is 12 amino acids. Trimming took 6 bases from V and 4 from J, leaving 8 bases between them. Germline CDR1 and CDR2: SGHAT and FQNNGV. Full variable domain (rest looked up from reference TRBV11-2 and TRBJ2-3): EAGVAQSPRYKIIEKRQSVAFWCNPISGHATLYWYQQILGQGPKLLIQFQNNGVVDDSQLPKDRFSAERLKGVDSTLKIQPAKLEDSAVYLCASSSVADTQYFGPGTRLTVL.

The J gene is TRBJ2-3, the V gene TRBV5-1; 14 bases map to TRBD2. Trimming removed 4 bases from V and 0 bases from J; junction bases left unmatched: 10. Germline lookup yields CDR1 SGHRS and CDR2 YFSETQ. This CDR3 comprises 19 residues. The CDR3 bases are TGCGCCAGCAGCACCCGGACTAGCGGGGGGTGGTCTAGCACAGATACGCAGTATTTT. Translating it yields CASSTRTSGGWSSTDTQYF.

This clone was seen just once. The rearrangement uses TRBV12-3 or TRBV12-4 and TRBJ1-2; D not resolved. Trimming removed 10 bases at V and 4 bases at J, with 16 bases between. The length of the CDR3 is 13 residues. The CDR3 sequence is CAIRLQAPYGYTF. Written as DNA, the CDR3 is TGTGCCATCCGGCTGCAGGCGCCCTATGGCTACACCTTC.

The gene calls are TRBV2 and TRBJ1-5, with TRBD1 as a possible D gene (5 bases). CDR3 size: 15 residues. Trimming stripped 4 bases from V and 0 bases from J, with 10 bases between. CDR1 SNHLY and CDR2 FYNNEI come from the germline V gene. The DNA for the CDR3 is TGTGCCAGCAGTGGCAGGGTGGATAGCAATCAGCCCCAGCATTTT. Protein sequence: CASSGRVDSNQPQHF.

The chain links TRBV7-8 to TRBJ2-3; 9 bases agree with TRBD1. Germline-derived CDR1 and CDR2 are SGHVS and FQNEAQ. Trimming took 8 bases from V and 4 from J; bases not matched to a gene: 7. This CDR3 region has 14 residues. The CDR3 DNA sequence: TGTGCCAGCCGCGGGACAGGGAGAGCAGATACGCAGTATTTT. The encoded protein is CASRGTGRADTQYF.

This sequence joins TRBV9 and TRBJ2-7; TRBD1 matches 8 bases. Germline V gives CDR1 SGDLS, CDR2 YYNGEE. CDR3 length: 14 residues. The ends lost 0 bases at V and 2 bases at J; junction bases unmatched: 1. The chain's CDR3 is CASSVETGAYEQYF. For the CDR3, the DNA is TGTGCCAGCAGCGTAGAGACAGGGGCCTACGAGCAGTACTTC.

The chain links TRBV30 to TRBJ1-2; a weak D match, TRBD1 (5 bases). CDR3 length: 18 residues. The ends were cut back, 1 base at V and 1 base at J, with 22 bases in the middle. The germline gives CDR1 GTSNPN, CDR2 SVGIG (reference sequence). Written as DNA, the CDR3 is TGTGCCTGGAGTGGGGCTTGGTTGACGGACAACTTTAACTATGGCTACACCTTC. The encoded protein is CAWSGAWLTDNFNYGYTF.

V is TRBV6-6 and J is TRBJ1-5, with TRBD1 as a possible D gene (6 bases). This CDR3 comprises 15 residues. Trimming took off 8 bases at V and 6 bases at J, with 20 bases between the two ends. Germline-derived CDR1 and CDR2 are MNHNY and SVGAGI (reference sequence). This CDR3 is CASRKEGEFTQPQHF. CDR3 DNA sequence: TGTGCCAGCCGAAAAGAGGGGGAGTTCACTCAGCCCCAGCATTTT.

This chain uses TRBV30 with TRBJ2-3, with D perhaps TRBD1 (6 bases). The germline V gene has CDR1 GTSNPN and CDR2 SVGIG (reference sequence). The germline V and J ends were trimmed by 0 bases and 5 bases, with 6 bases remaining between them. This CDR3 comprises 12 residues. The CDR3 sequence: CAWSVRGDTQYF. The CDR3 nucleotides are TGTGCCTGGAGTGTCAGGGGAGATACGCAGTATTTT.

This clone was seen just once. The chain carries TRBV5-1 and TRBJ2-7, with 7 bases that match TRBD1. Looked up from germline, CDR1 is SGHRS and CDR2 is YFSETQ. Unmatched junction bases numbered 2, after V lost 0 bases and J lost 2 bases. This CDR3 spans 14 amino acids. The CDR3 is CASSLVQGAYEQYF. The CDR3 nucleotides are TGCGCCAGCAGCTTGGTCCAGGGGGCCTACGAGCAGTACTTC.

The V and J genes are TRBV10-1 and TRBJ2-5; 7 bases agree with TRBD2. CDR3 size: 14 residues. The V gene's germline CDR1 is WNHNN and CDR2 SYGVQD (reference sequence). The V gene end was trimmed by 6 bases and the J gene end by 6 bases; junction bases not matched to a gene: 10. The CDR3 sequence: CASSPGLGSKTQYF. CDR3 coding DNA: TGCGCCAGCAGCCCAGGACTAGGCTCGAAGACCCAGTACTTC.

In this sample, this clone turned up many times. V usage is TRBV10-2 and J usage is TRBJ1-5; TRBD1 matches 8 bases. The V and J ends lost 4 bases and 2 bases, in that order; junction bases with no gene match: 4. The length of the CDR3 is 15 residues. Germline CDR1 and CDR2: WSHSY and SAAADI. The CDR3 sequence: CASSVSTGGNQPQHF. CDR3 coding DNA: TGCGCCAGCAGTGTTTCGACAGGGGGCAATCAGCCCCAGCATTTT.

The rearrangement joins TRBV6-2 or TRBV6-3 to TRBJ1-2; D remains unclear. The V end lost 0 bases, the J end lost 3 bases, and 5 bases lay between the germline ends. Germline V gene sequence: CDR1 MNHEY, CDR2 SVGEGT. The CDR3 is made up of 13 amino acids. CDR3 region: CASSYSGDYGYTF. For the CDR3, the DNA is TGTGCCAGCAGTTACTCGGGAGACTATGGCTACACCTTC.

The rearrangement joins TRBV30 to TRBJ2-3; no clear D. V was pared by 0 bases and J by 3 bases, with 10 bases between. Germline assignment: CDR1 GTSNPN and CDR2 SVGIG (reference sequence). This CDR3 is built from 14 residues. In DNA form, the CDR3 reads TGTGCCTGGAGTGTGTACCGCGTGACAGATACGCAGTATTTT. It is translated as CAWSVYRVTDTQYF.

This rearrangement joins TRBV2 to TRBJ1-2; no clear D. Germline loops: CDR1 SNHLY, CDR2 FYNNEI. The CDR3 consists of 14 residues. V lost 11 bases and J lost 0, with 16 bases in between. The CDR3 loop reads CAGRDSWTNYGYTF. Written as DNA, the CDR3 is TGTGCCGGCCGGGATTCATGGACTAACTATGGCTACACCTTC.

The gene calls are TRBV5-5 and TRBJ2-7, with a tentative D call TRBD1 (5 bases). This CDR3 is built from 13 residues. Trimming removed 1 base from V and 5 bases from J, with 10 bases in between. Germline loops: CDR1 SGHKS, CDR2 YYEKEE (reference sequence). CDR3 bases: TGTGCCAGCAGCTTGAGCAGGGCCAACGAGCAGTACTTC. It codes for CASSLSRANEQYF.

The CDR3, as DNA: TGTGCCAGCAGCTTACTCCAGAAAACGAACACTGAAGCTTTCTTT. This codes for CASSLLQKTNTEAFF. The rearrangement links TRBV11-2 to TRBJ1-1, with D hard to call. The CDR3 totals 15 residues. CDR1 SGHAT and CDR2 FQNNGV come from the germline V gene. Trimming shortened V by 2 bases and J by 1 base, and 11 bases separated the two germline ends.

This clone appeared once. The CDR3, as DNA: TGCGCCAGCAGTGAAGGGACTAGCGGGGGTTACGAGCAGTACTTC. As protein: CASSEGTSGGYEQYF. V and J are TRBV10-2 and TRBJ2-7; 14 nucleotides agree with TRBD2. V gave up 3 bases and J gave up 4 bases; unmatched junction bases: 2. From germline, CDR1 is WSHSY and CDR2 SAAADI. The CDR3 extends over 15 amino acids.

The rearrangement uses TRBV2 and TRBJ2-6; the match to TRBD1 covers 12 bases. Germline CDR1 reads SNHLY; CDR2 reads FYNNEI. The CDR3 is made up of 19 amino acids. V lost 4 bases, J lost 3 bases, and 10 bases stayed unmatched. CDR3 coding DNA: TGTGCCAGCAGTGTAAGGTGGGGGACAGGGGGCGATGGGGCCAACGTCCTGACTTTC. It encodes CASSVRWGTGGDGANVLTF.

The rearrangement uses TRBV10-1 and TRBJ2-1, with D tentatively TRBD1 (6 bases). CDR1 is WNHNN, CDR2 SYGVQD, per germline (reference sequence). The CDR3 is 13 amino acids. Trimming stripped 6 bases from V and 5 bases from J, with 11 bases between. CDR3 sequence (DNA): TGCGCCAGCAGCCGGGACACACACAATGAGCAGTTCTTC. Translation gives CASSRDTHNEQFF.

This clone appeared a single time. The V and J genes are TRBV7-9 and TRBJ1-2, with 11 bases matching TRBD1. Trimming at V came to 3 bases and at J to 4 bases, leaving 1 base not matched to a gene. CDR1 is SEHNR, CDR2 FQNEAQ, per germline (reference sequence). The CDR3 spans 14 residues. The CDR3 coding sequence is TGTGCCAGCAGCTTGGGACAGGGGGGCTATGGCTACACCTTC. Protein: CASSLGQGGYGYTF.

J is TRBJ1-4 and V is TRBV2; perhaps TRBD1 as D (5 bases). Germline V gives CDR1 SNHLY, CDR2 FYNNEI. The CDR3 runs to 16 residues. The V and J ends lost 1 base and 5 bases respectively, with 14 bases between them. CDR3 in amino acids: CASSEVESGGNEKLFF. The CDR3 coding sequence is TGTGCCAGCAGTGAAGTTGAGTCGGGGGGAAATGAAAAACTGTTTTTT.

This sequence joins TRBV7-6 and TRBJ1-5; 8 positions agree with TRBD1. This CDR3 contains 13 residues. The germline gives CDR1 SGHVS, CDR2 FNYEAQ. V lost 5 bases to trimming and J lost 8 bases; unmatched junction nucleotides: 5. This CDR3 is CASSPGQAEPQHF. In DNA, the CDR3 is TGTGCCAGCAGCCCGGGACAGGCAGAGCCCCAGCATTTT.

The V and J genes are TRBV19 and TRBJ1-6; 8 bases align to TRBD1. Germline V gene data show CDR1 as LNHDA and CDR2 as SQIVND (reference sequence). The V and J ends lost 5 bases and 4 bases, in that order; junction bases with no gene match: 4. This CDR3 has 15 amino acids. This CDR3 is CASSLDRVYNSPLHF. The DNA of the CDR3 is TGTGCCAGTAGTTTGGACAGGGTGTATAATTCACCCCTCCACTTT.

The rearrangement joins TRBV9 to TRBJ2-5, with D perhaps TRBD2 (7 bases). The germline V and J ends were trimmed by 4 bases and 5 bases, with 15 bases remaining between them. CDR3 size: 14 residues. The germline CDR1 and CDR2 sequences are SGDLS and YYNGEE. This CDR3 reads CASSPRGGGETQYF. CDR3 nucleotides: TGTGCCAGCAGCCCCAGGGGAGGGGGGGAGACCCAGTACTTC.